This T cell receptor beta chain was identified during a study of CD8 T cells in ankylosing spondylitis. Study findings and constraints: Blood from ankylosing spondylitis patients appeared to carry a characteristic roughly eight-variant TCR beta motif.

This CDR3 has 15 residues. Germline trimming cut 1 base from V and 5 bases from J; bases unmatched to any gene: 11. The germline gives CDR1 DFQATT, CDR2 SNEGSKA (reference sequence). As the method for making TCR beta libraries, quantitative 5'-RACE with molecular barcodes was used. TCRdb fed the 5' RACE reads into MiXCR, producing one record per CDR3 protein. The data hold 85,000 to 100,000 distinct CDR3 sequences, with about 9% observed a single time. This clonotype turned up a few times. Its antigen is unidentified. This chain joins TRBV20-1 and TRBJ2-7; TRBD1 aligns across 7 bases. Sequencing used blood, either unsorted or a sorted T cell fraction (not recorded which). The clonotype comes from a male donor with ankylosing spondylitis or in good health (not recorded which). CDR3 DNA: TGCAGTGCTAGAGCTTCGACAGGGAATTACGACGAGCAGTACTTC. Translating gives CSARASTGNYDEQYF.